The sequence of this TCR beta chain was determined in a study of neurological immune-mediated disorders (dated by TCRdb to between 2018 and 2021). In terms of the full investigation: Peripheral blood TCR-beta repertoires from HTLV-I-associated myelopathy (HAM/TSP) patients, multiple sclerosis patients and healthy controls were compared by UMI-based sequencing. The roughly 100 TCR-beta libraries included longitudinal samples, technical triplicates and paired sorted CD4+ and CD8+ T-cell subsets alongside PBMC samples. The cohort included about 70 subjects: some 15 with HAM/TSP, about 34 with multiple sclerosis, and about 20 healthy controls.

On this clonotype itself: Its antigen remains unidentified. No quality values exist for individual bases; no much larger clone is one base distant.

Points the paper makes about the study in general: Expanded clones from different subjects shared no identical CDR3 amino acid sequences, which suggests that TCR-beta repertoires were private in all groups. The highest TCR clonal expansion was observed in HAM/TSP patients, whereas the lowest was observed in MS patients, even when compared with healthy controls.

The CDR1 and CDR2 encoded by the germline V gene (reference sequence) are DFQATT and SNEGSKA. Ends trimmed: V by 6 bases, J by 2 bases; bases unmatched to a gene: 4. Including cysteine and phenylalanine, the CDR3 has 12 amino acids. Just CDR3 DNA is preserved here, 36 bases in frame from base 1. For the unsorted PBMC libraries, 2 million PBMCs were stored in RNAlater at -80 degrees C until RNA extraction and were used to generate the libraries. PBMCs were separated from peripheral blood using Ficoll-Hypaque density gradient centrifugation and then cryopreserved in liquid nitrogen. cDNA was synthesized by template-switch 5'RACE using a primer with a 10-nucleotide random unique molecular identifier that tagged each TCR transcript. Each sequencing run produced over 190 million TCR-beta sequences covering 15-18 subjects. Total RNA was extracted with the RNeasy kit. The KAPA Real-time Library Amplification kit was used to amplify TCR-beta VDJ regions with primers targeting the TCR constant region and the 5'RACE anchor. Sample indexes and Illumina adaptors were added in a first PCR, after which library yield was increased in a second PCR. The roughly 650 bp TCR product was size-selected on a 2% E-gel SizeSelection system after Ampure bead purification. Before pooling, library quality was assessed on a Bioanalyzer, concentration was determined with Qubit, and library quantification was performed with the Kapa Library Quantification kit. Paired-end 2 x 150 bp sequencing of the libraries was performed on an Illumina HiSeq 2500. To increase sequence diversity, about 25-31% phiX was spiked into each library pool. Concerning the study's data processing: The UMI-based MiGEC pipeline processed quality-filtered reads and removed over 75% of raw TCR sequences during error correction. VDJ genes were aligned to IMGT germline references, and clonotypes were defined by unique CDR3 amino acid sequence plus V-J genes. Clonal expansion, Shannon diversity and CDR3 relatedness were evaluated with VDJtools (CalcPairwiseDistances, ClusterSamples), while phylogenetic trees were built in CLCbio workbench. Clones with at least 8 unique UMIs were defined as expanded, with this threshold being based on coefficient-of-variation modelling across technical triplicates. TCRdb reanalyzed the raw reads on its own, using fastp at Q25 for trimming and MiXCR for clone calling, and kept in-frame beta chains. Rows merge per CDR3 protein into single entries with the most common DNA and genes. None of the V and J calls come from the authors' own analysis; TCRdb made them. The sample data list 15,000 to 20,000 distinct CDR3 sequences, and around a quarter of these were observed just once. Around 30% of the sample rests with the top ten.

This sequence uses TRBV20-1 and TRBJ2-7, with TRBD2 identical over 7 junction bases. The TCR comes from a man aged 45-60 years with HTLV-1-associated myelopathy (HAM/TSP). Sequencing was performed on PBMCs. The nucleotide sequence reads TGCAGTGCCCGTAGCGGGCCCTACGAGCAGTACTTC. Translated, this is CSARSGPYEQYF.